Included here is one T cell receptor beta chain sequence, with context. The antigen is unknown. Only in-frame clones appear in the TCRdb table, and some are missing; sequencing was by immunoSEQ multiplex PCR. The sample includes tens of thousands of clones, over 90% of them seen just once. This sample was included in a study of chemoradiotherapy in HPV16-positive cancers. Study results and caveats: For HPV16-positive patients, expanding HPV-responsive T cells associated with longer recurrence-free survival.

This receptor was identified in a human donor with HPV-associated anogenital cancer. The sample consisted of blood, taken from a patient who underwent chemoradiotherapy.

The CDR3 protein is CASSQGTSYEQYF. CDR3 bases: TGTGCCAGTAGCCAGGGGACATCCTACGAGCAGTACTTC. V is TRBV19 and J is TRBJ2-7, with TRBD1 as a possible D gene (6 bases). Looked up from germline, CDR1 is LNHDA and CDR2 is SQIVND (reference sequence). Deletions cut 6 bases from V and 1 base from J, with 10 bases between. This CDR3 comprises 13 residues.